The clone carrying this TCR beta chain was counted a few times. The antigen remains unidentified. The V gene lost 7 bases and the J gene lost 6 bases, with 11 bases spanning the gap. The CDR3 spans 12 residues. These data originate in a study of T-cell memory formation after mild COVID-19. 5'RACE primed at constant segments yielded TCR alpha and TCR beta cDNA libraries bearing sample barcodes and UMIs. Using its own MiXCR run on the 5' RACE reads, TCRdb lists one record per CDR3 protein. Of about 150,000 distinct CDR3 sequences listed, almost 25% are singletons. Whole-study findings and limits: CD4+ contracting clones were found mainly in CM and EM, and CD8+ ones in EMRA.

Input material: PBMCs or a T cell subset sorted from them (not recorded which). The receptor comes from an adult woman who had mild COVID-19 (a few samples of this study predate the infection). Cell type and time point are not known. The chain recombines TRBV12-3 or TRBV12-4 with TRBJ2-3; perhaps TRBD2 as D (6 bases). This CDR3 is CASTRDSDTQYF. CDR3 DNA sequence: TGTGCCAGCACTCGGGACTCTGATACGCAGTATTTT.